A single T cell receptor beta chain is shown here with its context. Antigen unknown. This entry is derived from a study of response to subunit inactivated influenza vaccine. Study observations and caveats: The authors put forward the suggestion that each seasonal influenza vaccination may bring in only a limited number of new T cells.

CDR3 length: 13 amino acids. The V gene end was trimmed by 2 bases and the J gene end by 9 bases; junction bases not matched to a gene: 3. Germline values: CDR1 MNHEY, CDR2 SMNVEV (reference sequence). One entry per CDR3 protein results from TCRdb running MiXCR on the RT-PCR reads. The sample records some 600,000 distinct CDR3 sequences, 12% to 15% being singletons. J is TRBJ2-1 and V is TRBV27; TRBD2 matches at 8 bases. This receptor was taken from a man aged 45 to 65 who received an inactivated influenza vaccine. The source was PBMCs from blood, collected 14 to 15 days before vaccination. CDR3 nucleotide sequence: TGTGCCAGCAGTTTAACTGGGACTAGTGAGCAGTTCTTC. Residues: CASSLTGTSEQFF.